The text below deals with one T cell receptor (beta chain). This entry belongs to a study of blood T cell repertoires in COVID-19. The CDR3 consists of 14 residues. Germline V gives CDR1 SQVTM, CDR2 ANQGSEA. After removal of 5 bases from V and 5 bases from J, the junction contained 8 bases not matched to a gene. Only in-frame clones appear in the TCRdb table, and some are missing; sequencing was by immunoSEQ multiplex PCR. The sample has roughly 8,500 clones, 80% seen once. The sequenced material came from peripheral blood. This TCR was sampled from a man aged 70 or older with active COVID-19. V is TRBV29-1 and J is TRBJ2-2; 7 nucleotides agree with TRBD2. The CDR3 coding sequence is TGCAGCGTTCTGCGCTACGGGGGGACCGGGGAGCTGTTTTTT. Protein sequence: CSVLRYGGTGELFF.